A single sample gave rise to the 6 T cell receptor beta chains below, sequenced in a study of blood T cell repertoires in COVID-19 (TCRdb year 2020). Library prep was done by the immunoSEQ multiplex PCR assay. TCRdb provides this immuneACCESS table in a form limited to in-frame rearrangements. Some clones are lacking; in checked studies, under half of them reflect an unresolved V gene, and why the rest are absent is not known. The sample yields about 120,000 clones; 70% to 85% were counted once. Clones ranked in the top ten supply 7.5% of the sample. The sample taken for sequencing was peripheral blood. The origin of the receptors is a man aged 65 to 79 with active or convalescent COVID-19.

Concerning this clone: This CDR3 is also generated by other DNA sequences in the sample. V usage is TRBV7-2 and J usage is TRBJ1-5, with D perhaps matching TRBD1 (6 bases). Germline V lookup: CDR1 SGHTA, CDR2 FQGNSA. This CDR3 is built from 15 residues. Trimming left V 0 bases short and J 7 bases short, with 13 bases between. As DNA, the CDR3 is TGTGCCAGCAGCTTAGCGTGGGGGAGGGGGCAGCCCCAGCATTTT. The encoded protein is CASSLAWGRGQPQHF.

The chain recombines TRBV5-4 with TRBJ1-4; the match to TRBD1 covers 7 bases. Germline-derived CDR1 and CDR2 are SGHNT and YYREEE (reference sequence). The CDR3 covers 14 residues. Trimming at V came to 4 bases and at J to 5 bases, leaving 5 bases not matched to a gene. CDR3 region: CASSPDRTNEKLFF. Written as DNA, the CDR3 is TGTGCCAGCAGCCCGGACAGGACAAATGAAAAACTGTTTTTT.

The V and J genes are TRBV5-1 and TRBJ2-7, with TRBD1 identical over 7 bases. The CDR3 runs 14 residues. After removal of 1 base from V and 3 bases from J, the junction contained 4 bases not matched to a gene. Germline assignment: CDR1 SGHRS and CDR2 YFSETQ. The DNA for the CDR3 is TGCGCCAGCAGCTTGACAGGGGAAAACTACGAGCAGTACTTC. Translating gives CASSLTGENYEQYF.

The V call is TRBV6-6, the J call TRBJ1-5, with D uncertain. V lost 6 bases to trimming and J lost 1 base, with 10 bases between them. The CDR3 totals 14 residues. Germline CDR1 reads MNHNY; CDR2 reads SVGAGI (reference sequence). CDR3 bases: TGTGCCAGCAGGAGGGATAGAAGCAATCAGCCCCAGCATTTT. Its translation: CASRRDRSNQPQHF.

The chain has TRBV7-2 and TRBJ2-1, with 7 bases fitting TRBD2. Looked up from germline, CDR1 is SGHTA and CDR2 is FQGNSA. After removal of 7 bases from V and 6 bases from J, the junction contained 15 bases not matched to a gene. The CDR3 is 16 amino acids. CDR3 coding DNA: TGTGCCAGCAAGGGTGGTGGGAGGACGGGGGGCAATGAGCAGTTCTTC. Residues: CASKGGGRTGGNEQFF.

As to this clone: One junction end does not reproduce the germline sequence, and a read error may be involved. The chain carries TRBV7-2 and TRBJ1-1, with D unclear. CDR1 and CDR2 from the germline V gene are SGHTA and FQGNSA. The CDR3 has 13 residues. The CDR3 sequence: CASSLGPNNEAFF. CDR3 in DNA: TGTGCCAGCAGCTTAGGGCCGAACAATGAAGCTTTCTTT.